This T cell receptor (beta chain) comes out of a study of cytomegalovirus exposure and HLA in healthy donors. General study results and limits: Some V segments (TRBV6-2 and TRBV6-3 among them) were excluded as indistinguishable. After further analysis at a later stage, roughly 16,000 TCR beta sequences were associated with HLA alleles at 0.05 false discovery rate. In a later analysis, the majority of CMV-associated beta chains seemingly showed HLA restriction.

This CDR3 has 13 amino acids. CDR1 is SNHLY, CDR2 FYNNEI, per germline. With 6 bases removed from V and 5 bases from J, the gap between germline ends came to 11 bases. PCR involved 60 Vbeta and 13 Jbeta primers. Here immunoSEQ multiplex PCR was the method, and the copy in TCRdb shows in-frame clones only, minus some. The table includes approximately 200,000 clones, 79% detected once. This clone is a singleton in its sample. What it recognizes is unknown. The material sequenced was PBMCs. The chain combines TRBV2 with TRBJ1-5, with D hard to call. The receptor was isolated from a girl between 10 and 17 years old in good health and CMV-seropositive. The DNA of the CDR3 is TGTGCCAGCAGGTCAGTGTCTGATCAGCCCCAGCATTTT. This translates into CASRSVSDQPQHF.